Sequencing of this TCR beta chain was carried out in a study of T cell responses to AZD1222 COVID-19 vaccine. On this clone itself: Its target is not known.

Overall study results and limits: Of the AZD1222 recipients, only six or seven were seropositive at baseline. Repertoire sampling was restricted to post-peak T cell response timepoints. Most donors were white British, females outnumbered males, and clonal diversity was possibly underestimated.

The method was immunoSEQ multiplex PCR; TCRdb's version includes in-frame clones alone and lacks a portion of them. The sample has approximately 150,000 clones, approximately 90% seen once. V was pared by 3 bases and J by 6 bases, with 11 bases between. The germline gives CDR1 ENHRY, CDR2 SYGVKD. CDR3 length: 14 amino acids. This chain uses TRBV10-3 with TRBJ1-4; D is possibly TRBD1 (6 bases). The sample here was peripheral blood, taken on day 0 of AZD1222 vaccination. The sequence came from an adult in good health. CDR3 amino acids: CAISDSGVDEKLFF. CDR3 DNA sequence: TGTGCCATCAGTGACTCAGGGGTGGATGAAAAACTGTTTTTT.